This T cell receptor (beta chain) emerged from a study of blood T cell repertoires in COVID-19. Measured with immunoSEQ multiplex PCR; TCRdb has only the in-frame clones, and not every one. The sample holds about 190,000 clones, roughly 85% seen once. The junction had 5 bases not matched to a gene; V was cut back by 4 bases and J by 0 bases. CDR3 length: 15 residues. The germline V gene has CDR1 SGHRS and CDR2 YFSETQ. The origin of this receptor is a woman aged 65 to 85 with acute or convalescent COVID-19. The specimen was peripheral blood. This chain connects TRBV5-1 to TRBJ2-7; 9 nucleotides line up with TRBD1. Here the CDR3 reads CASSLRTGVSYEQYF. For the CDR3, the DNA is TGCGCCAGCAGCCTGCGGACAGGGGTCTCCTACGAGCAGTACTTC.